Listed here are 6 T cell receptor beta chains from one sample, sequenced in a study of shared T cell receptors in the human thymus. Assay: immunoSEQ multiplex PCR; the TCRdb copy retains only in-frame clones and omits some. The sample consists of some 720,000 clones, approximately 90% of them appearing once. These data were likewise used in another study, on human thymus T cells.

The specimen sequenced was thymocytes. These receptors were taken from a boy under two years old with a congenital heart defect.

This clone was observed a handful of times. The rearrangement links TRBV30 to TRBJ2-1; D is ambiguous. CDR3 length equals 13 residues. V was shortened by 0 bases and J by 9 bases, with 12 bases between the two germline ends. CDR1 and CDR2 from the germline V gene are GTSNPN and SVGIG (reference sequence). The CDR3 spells CAWSVNQVGEQFF. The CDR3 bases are TGTGCCTGGAGTGTAAACCAGGTGGGTGAGCAGTTCTTC.

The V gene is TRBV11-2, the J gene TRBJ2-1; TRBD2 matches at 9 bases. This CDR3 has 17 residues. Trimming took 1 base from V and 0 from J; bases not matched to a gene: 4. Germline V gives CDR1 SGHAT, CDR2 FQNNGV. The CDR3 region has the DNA TGTGCCAGCAGCTTAGGCGGCGGGAGGGCCTCCTACAATGAGCAGTTCTTC. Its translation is CASSLGGGRASYNEQFF.

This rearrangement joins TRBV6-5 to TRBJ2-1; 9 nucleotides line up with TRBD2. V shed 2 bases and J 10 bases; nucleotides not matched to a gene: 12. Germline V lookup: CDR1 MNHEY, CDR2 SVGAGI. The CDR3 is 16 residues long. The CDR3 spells CASSYTGGRDDREQFF. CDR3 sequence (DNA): TGTGCCAGCAGTTACACAGGCGGGAGGGACGATCGAGAGCAGTTCTTC.

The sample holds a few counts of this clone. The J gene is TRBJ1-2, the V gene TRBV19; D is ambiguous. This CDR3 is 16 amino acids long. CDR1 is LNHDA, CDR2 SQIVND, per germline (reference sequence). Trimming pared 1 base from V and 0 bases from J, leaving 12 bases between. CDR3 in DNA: TGTGCCAGTAGTATAGGCTTGGGCCAAGCTAACTATGGCTACACCTTC. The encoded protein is CASSIGLGQANYGYTF.

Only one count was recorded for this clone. The CDR3: CASSPNRTSGSTFAEQFF. CDR3 in DNA: TGCGCCAGCAGCCCTAATCGGACTAGCGGGAGTACATTCGCTGAGCAGTTCTTC. This sequence joins TRBV4-3 and TRBJ2-1; 13 bases line up with TRBD2. The germline CDR1 and CDR2 sequences are LGHNA and YSLEER. The CDR3 totals 18 residues. V gave up 4 bases and J gave up 9 bases; unmatched junction bases: 15.

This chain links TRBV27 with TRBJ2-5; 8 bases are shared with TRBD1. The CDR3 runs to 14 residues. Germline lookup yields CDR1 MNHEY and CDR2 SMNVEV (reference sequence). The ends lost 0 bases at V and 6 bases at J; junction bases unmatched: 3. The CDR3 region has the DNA TGTGCCAGCAGTTTATCGTTCAGGGGGCAGACCCAGTACTTC. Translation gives CASSLSFRGQTQYF.